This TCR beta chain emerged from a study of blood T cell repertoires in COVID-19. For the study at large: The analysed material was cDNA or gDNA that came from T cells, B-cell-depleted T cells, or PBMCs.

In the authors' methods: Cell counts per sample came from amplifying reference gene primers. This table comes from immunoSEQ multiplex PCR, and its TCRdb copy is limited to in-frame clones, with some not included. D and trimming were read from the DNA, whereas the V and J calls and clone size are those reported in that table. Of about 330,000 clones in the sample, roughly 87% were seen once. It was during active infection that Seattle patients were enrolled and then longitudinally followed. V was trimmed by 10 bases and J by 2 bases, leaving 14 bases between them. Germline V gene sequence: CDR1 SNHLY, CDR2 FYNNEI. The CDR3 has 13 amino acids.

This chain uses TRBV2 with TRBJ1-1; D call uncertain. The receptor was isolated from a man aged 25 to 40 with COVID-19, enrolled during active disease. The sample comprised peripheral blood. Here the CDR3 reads CATPNAGNTEAFF. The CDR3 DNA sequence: TGTGCCACACCAAATGCGGGAAACACTGAAGCTTTCTTT.